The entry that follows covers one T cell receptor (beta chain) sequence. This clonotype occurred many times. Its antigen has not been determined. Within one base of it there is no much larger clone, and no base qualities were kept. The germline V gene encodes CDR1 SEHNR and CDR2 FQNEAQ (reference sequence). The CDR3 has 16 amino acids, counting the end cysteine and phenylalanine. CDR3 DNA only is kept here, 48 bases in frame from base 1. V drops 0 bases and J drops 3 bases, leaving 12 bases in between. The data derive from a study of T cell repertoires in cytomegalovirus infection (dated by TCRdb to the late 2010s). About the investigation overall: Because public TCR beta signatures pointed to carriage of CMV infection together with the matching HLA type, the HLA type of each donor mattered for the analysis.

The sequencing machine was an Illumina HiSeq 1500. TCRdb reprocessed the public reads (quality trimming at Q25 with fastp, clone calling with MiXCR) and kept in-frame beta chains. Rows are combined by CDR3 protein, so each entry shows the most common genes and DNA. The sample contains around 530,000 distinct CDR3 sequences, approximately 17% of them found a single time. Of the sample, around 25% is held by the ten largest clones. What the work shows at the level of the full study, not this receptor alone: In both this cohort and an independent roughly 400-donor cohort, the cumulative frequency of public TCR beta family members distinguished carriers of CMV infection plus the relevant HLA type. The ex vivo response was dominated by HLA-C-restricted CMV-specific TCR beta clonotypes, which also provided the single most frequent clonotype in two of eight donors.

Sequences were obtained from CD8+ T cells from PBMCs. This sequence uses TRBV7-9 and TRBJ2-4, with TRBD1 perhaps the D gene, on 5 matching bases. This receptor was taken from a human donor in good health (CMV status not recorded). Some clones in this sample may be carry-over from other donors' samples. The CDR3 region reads CASSLAKGFVKNIQYF. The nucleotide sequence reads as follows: TGTGCCAGCAGCTTAGCGAAGGGGTTTGTCAAAAACATTCAGTACTTC.